The rows below give T cell receptor beta chains drawn from one sample of a study of technical replicates of blood from a handful of donors. Repertoires were generated with immunoSEQ multiplex PCR, while TCRdb's copy carries only in-frame clones and drops some. Among some 82,000 clones listed, 97% were seen once. Material: T cells isolated from PBMCs. These receptors came from a human donor in good health. Both conserved end residues are part of each CDR3. D genes are given only for firm matches. Clone size appears in some rows only: once, few, many, or a class for an expanded clone.

V gene: TRBV7-8; D gene: .; clone size: .; J gene: TRBJ2-7; CDR3 DNA: TGTGCAAGTGCCGGGGCCTACGAGCAGTACTTC; CDR3 protein: CASAGAYEQYF
V gene: TRBV6-1; D gene: TRBD1; clone size: .; J gene: TRBJ1-4; CDR3 DNA: TGTGCCAGCAGTTCAAGTGGGACAGCTAATGAAAAACTGTTTTTT; CDR3 protein: CASSSSGTANEKLFF
V gene: TRBV19; D gene: .; clone size: .; J gene: TRBJ2-7; CDR3 DNA: TGTGCCAGTAGCCCCTCCGGGACTCCCGGCGAGCAGTACTTC; CDR3 protein: CASSPSGTPGEQYF
V gene: TRBV5-1; D gene: .; clone size: .; J gene: TRBJ2-3; CDR3 DNA: TGCGCCAGCAGCTTTCTGTACGGCGGGACTAGCACAGATACGCAGTATTTT; CDR3 protein: CASSFLYGGTSTDTQYF
V gene: TRBV7-8; D gene: TRBD2; clone size: .; J gene: TRBJ2-3; CDR3 DNA: TGTGCCAGCAGCAGACTAGCGGCAGCAGATACGCAGTATTTT; CDR3 protein: CASSRLAAADTQYF
V gene: TRBV19; D gene: TRBD2; clone size: .; J gene: TRBJ2-3; CDR3 DNA: TGTGCCAGTAGTATTAACGGGGGAGGGACAGATACGCAGTATTTT; CDR3 protein: CASSINGGGTDTQYF
V gene: TRBV6-5; D gene: TRBD1; clone size: .; J gene: TRBJ2-5; CDR3 DNA: TGTGCCAGCAGTTACAGGGGGCGGCAAGAGACCCAGTACTTC; CDR3 protein: CASSYRGRQETQYF
V gene: TRBV28; D gene: .; clone size: .; J gene: TRBJ1-4; CDR3 DNA: TGTGCCAGCATCCCCTTGACTACTCAATCAAATGAAAAACTGTTTTTT; CDR3 protein: CASIPLTTQSNEKLFF
V gene: TRBV4-2; D gene: .; clone size: .; J gene: TRBJ2-7; CDR3 DNA: TGTGCCAGCAGCCAAGGGGCAGGGCTCGTCGAGCAGTACTTC; CDR3 protein: CASSQGAGLVEQYF
V gene: TRBV10-2; D gene: TRBD1; clone size: .; J gene: TRBJ1-5; CDR3 DNA: TGCGCCAGCAGTGAGTCGGGACAGAAAACACTCAATCAGCCCCAGCATTTT; CDR3 protein: CASSESGQKTLNQPQHF
V gene: TRBV29-1; D gene: .; clone size: .; J gene: TRBJ2-3; CDR3 DNA: TGCAGCGTTAGATCCGAAGTCGGGGATACGCAGTATTTT; CDR3 protein: CSVRSEVGDTQYF
V gene: TRBV5-4; D gene: .; clone size: few; J gene: TRBJ2-5; CDR3 DNA: TGTGCCAGCAGCGGTAATCAAACGGTAAAAGAGACCCAGTACTTC; CDR3 protein: CASSGNQTVKETQYF
V gene: TRBV7-2; D gene: TRBD2; clone size: .; J gene: TRBJ2-2; CDR3 DNA: TGTGCCAGCATGAGGGGGACTAGCGGGGTTACCGGGGAGCTGTTTTTT; CDR3 protein: CASMRGTSGVTGELFF
V gene: TRBV5-4; D gene: .; clone size: .; J gene: TRBJ2-5; CDR3 DNA: TGTGCCAGCAGCTCCTACTGGGAGACCCAGTACTTC; CDR3 protein: CASSSYWETQYF
V gene: TRBV12-2; D gene: .; clone size: .; J gene: TRBJ2-1; CDR3 DNA: TGTGCAAGTCGCGAAGAACTAGCGGGGGGTCATGAGCAGTTCTTC; CDR3 protein: CASREELAGGHEQFF
V gene: TRBV29-1; D gene: .; clone size: .; J gene: TRBJ1-5; CDR3 DNA: TGCAGCGTCGCCTATAGCAATCAGCCCCAGCATTTT; CDR3 protein: CSVAYSNQPQHF